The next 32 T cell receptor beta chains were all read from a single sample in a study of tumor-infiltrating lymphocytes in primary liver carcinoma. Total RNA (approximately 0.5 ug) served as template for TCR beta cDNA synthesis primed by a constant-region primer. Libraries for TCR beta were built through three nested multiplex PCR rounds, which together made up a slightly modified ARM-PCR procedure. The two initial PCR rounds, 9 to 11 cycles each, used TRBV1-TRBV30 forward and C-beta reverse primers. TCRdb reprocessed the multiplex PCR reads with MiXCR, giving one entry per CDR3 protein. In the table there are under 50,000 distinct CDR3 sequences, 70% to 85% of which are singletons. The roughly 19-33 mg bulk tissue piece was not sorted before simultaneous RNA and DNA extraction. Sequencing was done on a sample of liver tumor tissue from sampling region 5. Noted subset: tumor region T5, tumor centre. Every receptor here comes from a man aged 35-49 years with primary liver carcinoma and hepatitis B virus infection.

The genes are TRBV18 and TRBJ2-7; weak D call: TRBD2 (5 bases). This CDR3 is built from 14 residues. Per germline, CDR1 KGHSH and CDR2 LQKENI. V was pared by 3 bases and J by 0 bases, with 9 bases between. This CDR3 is CASSPGEGSYEQYF. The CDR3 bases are TGTGCCAGCTCACCGGGTGAGGGCTCCTACGAGCAGTACTTC.

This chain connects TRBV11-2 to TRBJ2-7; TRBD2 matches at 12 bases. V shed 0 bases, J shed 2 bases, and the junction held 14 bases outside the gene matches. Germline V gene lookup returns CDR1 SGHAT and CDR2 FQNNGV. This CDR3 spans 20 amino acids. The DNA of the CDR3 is TGTGCCAGCAGCTTAGAGGCTGCTAGCGGGAGGGCCGACCCTCCCTACGAGCAGTACTTC. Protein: CASSLEAASGRADPPYEQYF.

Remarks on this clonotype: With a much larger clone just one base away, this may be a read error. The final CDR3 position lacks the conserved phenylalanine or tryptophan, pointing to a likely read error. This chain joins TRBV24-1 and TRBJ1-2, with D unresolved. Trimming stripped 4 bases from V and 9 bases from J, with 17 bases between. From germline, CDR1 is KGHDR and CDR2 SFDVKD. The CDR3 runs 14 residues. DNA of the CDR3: TGTGCCACCAGTGACCCTGCCGGGGAGGCTCGCTACACCGTC. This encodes CATSDPAGEARYTV.

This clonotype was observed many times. CDR3 region: CASRGGMLYEQYF. CDR3 DNA sequence: TGTGCCAGCAGGGGGGGGATGCTCTACGAGCAGTACTTC. This chain links TRBV28 with TRBJ2-7; TRBD2 matches at 7 bases. The CDR3 is 13 amino acids. The V and J ends lost 6 bases and 3 bases, in that order; junction bases with no gene match: 5. Germline V gene lookup returns CDR1 MDHEN and CDR2 SYDVKM.

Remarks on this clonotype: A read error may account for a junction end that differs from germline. The CDR3, as DNA: TGTACCAGTAGAGAGAGGGACGCCACCTATGGCTACACCTTC. Its translation: CTSRERDATYGYTF. The J gene is TRBJ1-2, the V gene TRBV11-2, with D perhaps TRBD1 (5 bases). The CDR3 totals 14 residues. The germline gives CDR1 SGHAT, CDR2 FQNNGV.

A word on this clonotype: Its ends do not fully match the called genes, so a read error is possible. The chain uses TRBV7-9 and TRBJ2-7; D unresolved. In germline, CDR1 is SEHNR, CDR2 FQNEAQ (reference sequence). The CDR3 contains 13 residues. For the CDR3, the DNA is TGTGTCAGCAGCATAGCTAGTACCTACGAGCAGTACTTC. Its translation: CVSSIASTYEQYF.

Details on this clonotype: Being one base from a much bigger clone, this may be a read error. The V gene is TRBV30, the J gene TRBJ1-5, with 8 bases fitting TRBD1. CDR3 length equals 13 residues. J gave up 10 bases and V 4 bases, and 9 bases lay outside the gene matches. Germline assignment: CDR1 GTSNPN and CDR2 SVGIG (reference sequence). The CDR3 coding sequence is TGTGCCTGGACGGACAGGGACAGTCATCCCCAGCATTTT. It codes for CAWTDRDSHPQHF.

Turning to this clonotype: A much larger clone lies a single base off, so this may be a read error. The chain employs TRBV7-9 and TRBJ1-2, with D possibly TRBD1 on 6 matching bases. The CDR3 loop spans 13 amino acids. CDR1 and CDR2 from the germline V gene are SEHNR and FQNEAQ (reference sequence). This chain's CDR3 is CACSFTGHYGYTF. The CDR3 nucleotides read TGTGCCTGCAGCTTCACAGGGCACTATGGCTACACCTTC. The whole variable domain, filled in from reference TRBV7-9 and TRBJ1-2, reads DTGVSQNPRHKITKRGQNVTFRCDPISEHNRLYWYRQTLGQGPEFLTYFQNEAQLEKSRLLSDRFSAERPKGSFSTLEIQRTEQGDSAMYLCACSFTGHYGYTFGSGTRLTVV.

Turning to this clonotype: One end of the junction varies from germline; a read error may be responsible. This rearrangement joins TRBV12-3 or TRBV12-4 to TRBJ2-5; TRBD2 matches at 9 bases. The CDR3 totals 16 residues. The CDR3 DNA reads TGTGCCAGCAGTTTTCGACTAGCGGAATACCAAGAGGCCCAGTACTTC. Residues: CASSFRLAEYQEAQYF.

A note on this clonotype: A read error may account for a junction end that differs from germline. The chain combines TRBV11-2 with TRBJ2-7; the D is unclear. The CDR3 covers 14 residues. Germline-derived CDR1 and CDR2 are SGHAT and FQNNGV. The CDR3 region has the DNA TGTGCCATCAGTTTAACTGACACTGCCTACAAGCAGTACTTC. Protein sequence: CAISLTDTAYKQYF.

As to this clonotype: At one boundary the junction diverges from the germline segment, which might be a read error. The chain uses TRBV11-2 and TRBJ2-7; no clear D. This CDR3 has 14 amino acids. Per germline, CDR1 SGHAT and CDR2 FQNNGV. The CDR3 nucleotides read TGTGCCAACAGCTTAGGCAGGAGCTCCTACAAGCAGTATTTC. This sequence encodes CANSLGRSSYKQYF.

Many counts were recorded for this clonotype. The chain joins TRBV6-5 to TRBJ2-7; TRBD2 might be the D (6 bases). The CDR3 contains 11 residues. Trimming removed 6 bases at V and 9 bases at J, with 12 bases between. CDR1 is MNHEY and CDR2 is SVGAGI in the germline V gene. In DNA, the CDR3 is TGTGCCAGCAGCTCTTATAGCGGGCAGTACTTC. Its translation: CASSSYSGQYF.

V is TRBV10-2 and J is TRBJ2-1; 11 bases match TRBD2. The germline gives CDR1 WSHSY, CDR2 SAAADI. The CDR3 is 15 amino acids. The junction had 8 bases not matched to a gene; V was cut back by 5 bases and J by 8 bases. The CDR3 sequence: CASSPKLAGDDEQFF. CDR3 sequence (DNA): TGCGCCAGCAGTCCTAAACTAGCGGGGGACGATGAGCAGTTCTTC.

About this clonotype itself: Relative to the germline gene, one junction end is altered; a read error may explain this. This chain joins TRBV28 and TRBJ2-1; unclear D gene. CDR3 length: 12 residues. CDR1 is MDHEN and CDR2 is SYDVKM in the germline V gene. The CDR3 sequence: CVSSLSYNEQLF. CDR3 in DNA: TGTGTCAGCAGTTTATCCTACAATGAGCAGTTATTC.

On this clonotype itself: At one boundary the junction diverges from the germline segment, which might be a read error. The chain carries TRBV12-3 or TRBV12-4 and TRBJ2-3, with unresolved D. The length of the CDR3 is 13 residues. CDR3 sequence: CASTIFSADTQYF. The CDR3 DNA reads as TGTGCTAGCACTATATTCTCGGCAGATACGCAGTATTTT.

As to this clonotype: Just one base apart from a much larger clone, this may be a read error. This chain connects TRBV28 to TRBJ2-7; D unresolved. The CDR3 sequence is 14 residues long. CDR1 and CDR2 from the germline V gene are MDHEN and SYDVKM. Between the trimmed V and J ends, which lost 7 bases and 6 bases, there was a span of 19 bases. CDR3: CASTTIGIGSEQYF. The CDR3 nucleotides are TGTGCCAGCACTACGATTGGGATCGGGTCCGAGCAGTACTTC.

Here the CDR3 reads CASSQWAGETLNTDTQYF. The CDR3 nucleotides read TGTGCCAGCAGTCAATGGGCGGGAGAGACCCTGAACACAGATACGCAGTATTTT. The chain joins TRBV28 to TRBJ2-3; TRBD2 matches 7 bases. The CDR3 totals 18 residues. Looked up from germline, CDR1 is MDHEN and CDR2 is SYDVKM. V shed 5 bases and J 2 bases; nucleotides not matched to a gene: 16.

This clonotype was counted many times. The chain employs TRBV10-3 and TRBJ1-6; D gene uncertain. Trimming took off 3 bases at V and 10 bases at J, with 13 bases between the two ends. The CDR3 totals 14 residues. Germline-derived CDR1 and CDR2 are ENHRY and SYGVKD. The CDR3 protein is CAISEGQEGSPLHF. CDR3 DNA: TGTGCCATCAGTGAAGGGCAAGAGGGCTCACCCCTCCACTTT.

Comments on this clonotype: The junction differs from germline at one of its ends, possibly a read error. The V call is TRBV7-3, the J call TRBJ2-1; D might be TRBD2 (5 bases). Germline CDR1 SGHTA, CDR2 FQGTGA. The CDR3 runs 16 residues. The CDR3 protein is CASSLAPPGNYDEQFF. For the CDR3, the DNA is TGTGCCAGCAGCTTAGCGCCGCCCGGGAACTACGATGAGCAGTTCTTC.

This CDR3 is CSVGRAGGETQYF. The CDR3 coding sequence is TGCAGCGTTGGGAGAGCTGGGGGAGAGACCCAGTACTTC. This chain uses TRBV29-1 with TRBJ2-5, with D perhaps assigned TRBD1 or TRBD2 (5 bases each). The length of the CDR3 is 13 residues. Germline CDR1 and CDR2: SQVTM and ANQGSEA. The V end was cut by 4 bases, the J end by 4 bases, with 13 bases between.

CDR3 nucleotides: TGTGCCAGCAGCGTATTGACAGGGGGCACTGAAGCTTTCTTT. Its translation: CASSVLTGGTEAFF. The chain links TRBV9 to TRBJ1-1; TRBD1 aligns across 9 bases. In germline, CDR1 is SGDLS, CDR2 YYNGEE. The CDR3 has 14 residues. J lost 4 bases, V lost 1 base, and 2 bases had no gene match. Combining the CDR3 with reference TRBV9 and TRBJ1-1 gives the whole variable domain DSGVTQTPKHLITATGQRVTLRCSPRSGDLSVYWYQQSLDQGLQFLIQYYNGEERAKGNILERFSAQQFPDLHSELNLSSLELGDSALYFCASSVLTGGTEAFFGQGTRLTVV.

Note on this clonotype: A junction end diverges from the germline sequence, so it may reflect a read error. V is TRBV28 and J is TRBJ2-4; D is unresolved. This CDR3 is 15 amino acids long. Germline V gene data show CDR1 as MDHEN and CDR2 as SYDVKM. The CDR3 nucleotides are TGTGCCAGCAGCCCTCCCGGGTTGGCCAGAAACATTCAGTACTTC. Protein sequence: CASSPPGLARNIQYF.

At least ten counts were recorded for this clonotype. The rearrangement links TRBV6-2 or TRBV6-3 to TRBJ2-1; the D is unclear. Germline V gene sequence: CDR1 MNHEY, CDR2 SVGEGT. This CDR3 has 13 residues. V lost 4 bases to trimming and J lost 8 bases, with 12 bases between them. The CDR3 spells CASSLSAFDEQFF. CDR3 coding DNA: TGTGCCAGCAGTTTGTCGGCCTTCGATGAGCAGTTCTTC.

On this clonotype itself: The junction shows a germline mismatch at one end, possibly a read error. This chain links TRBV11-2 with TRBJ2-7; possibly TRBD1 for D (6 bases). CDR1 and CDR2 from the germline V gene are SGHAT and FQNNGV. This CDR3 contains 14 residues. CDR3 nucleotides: TGTGCCAGCCCATGGTCGGACAATCTACGAGGACAGTATTTC. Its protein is CASPWSDNLRGQYF.

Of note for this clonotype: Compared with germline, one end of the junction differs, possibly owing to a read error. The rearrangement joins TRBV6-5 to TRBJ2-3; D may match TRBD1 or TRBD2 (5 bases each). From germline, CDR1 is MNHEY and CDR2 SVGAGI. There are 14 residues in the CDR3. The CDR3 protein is CASSYPQDSETQYF. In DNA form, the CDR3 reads TGTGCCAGCAGTTACCCACAGGACTCAGAAACGCAGTATTTT.

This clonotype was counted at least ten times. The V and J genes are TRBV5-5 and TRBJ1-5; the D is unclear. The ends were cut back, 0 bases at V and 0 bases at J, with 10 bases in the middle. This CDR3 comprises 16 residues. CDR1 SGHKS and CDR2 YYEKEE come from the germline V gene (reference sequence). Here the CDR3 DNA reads TGTGCCAGCAGCTTGGACCCCCACGGTAGCAATCAGCCCCAGCATTTT. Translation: CASSLDPHGSNQPQHF.

CDR3 sequence: CASSTGSSYEQYF. CDR3 DNA: TGTGCCAGCTCGACAGGGAGCTCCTACGAGCAGTACTTC. The chain combines TRBV18 with TRBJ2-7; 7 nucleotides agree with TRBD1. CDR3 length: 13 residues. CDR1 and CDR2 (germline): KGHSH, LQKENI. The V gene end was trimmed by 6 bases and the J gene end by 0 bases; junction bases not matched to a gene: 2.

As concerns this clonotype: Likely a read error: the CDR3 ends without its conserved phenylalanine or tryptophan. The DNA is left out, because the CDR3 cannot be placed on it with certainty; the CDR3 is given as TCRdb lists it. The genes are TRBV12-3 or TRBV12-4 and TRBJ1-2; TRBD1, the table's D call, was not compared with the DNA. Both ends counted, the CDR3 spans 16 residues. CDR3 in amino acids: CASSSPHEQGYYGYAS.

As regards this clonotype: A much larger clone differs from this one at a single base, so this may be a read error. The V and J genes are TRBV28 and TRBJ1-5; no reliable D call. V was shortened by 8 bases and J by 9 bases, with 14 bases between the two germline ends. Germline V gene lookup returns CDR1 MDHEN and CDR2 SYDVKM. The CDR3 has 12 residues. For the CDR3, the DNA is TGTGCCAGCGATAGCGAAGGGAGGCCCCAGCATTTT. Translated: CASDSEGRPQHF.

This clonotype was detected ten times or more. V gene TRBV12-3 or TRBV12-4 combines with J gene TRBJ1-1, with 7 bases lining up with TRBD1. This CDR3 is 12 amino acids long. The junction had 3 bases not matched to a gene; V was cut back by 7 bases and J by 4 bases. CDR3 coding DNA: TGTGCCAGCACTAAGGGGGCCACTGAAGCTTTCTTT. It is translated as CASTKGATEAFF.

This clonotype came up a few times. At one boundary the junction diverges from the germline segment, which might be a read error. The DNA for the CDR3 is TGTGCCGGCAGCTTGGGTGGGGCGTCCTACGAGCAGTACTTC. Translation gives CAGSLGGASYEQYF. This chain joins TRBV11-1 and TRBJ2-7; maybe TRBD1 (5 bases). Germline values: CDR1 SGHAT, CDR2 FQDESV (reference sequence). This CDR3 has 14 residues.

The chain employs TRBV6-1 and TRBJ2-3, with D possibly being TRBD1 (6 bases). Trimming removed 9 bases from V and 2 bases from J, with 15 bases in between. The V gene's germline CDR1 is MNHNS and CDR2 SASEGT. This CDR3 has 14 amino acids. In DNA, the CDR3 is TGTGCCAGTAGTAACCGGGACATCACAGATACGCAGTATTTT. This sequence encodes CASSNRDITDTQYF.